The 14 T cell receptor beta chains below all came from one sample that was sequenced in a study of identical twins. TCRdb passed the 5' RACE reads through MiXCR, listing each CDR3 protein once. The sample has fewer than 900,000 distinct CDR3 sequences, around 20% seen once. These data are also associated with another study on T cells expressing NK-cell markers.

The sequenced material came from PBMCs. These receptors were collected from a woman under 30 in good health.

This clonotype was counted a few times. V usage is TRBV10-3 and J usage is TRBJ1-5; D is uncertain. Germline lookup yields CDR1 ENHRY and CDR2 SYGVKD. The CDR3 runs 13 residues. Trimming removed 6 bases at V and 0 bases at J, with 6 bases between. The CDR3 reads CAIRPDSNQPQHF. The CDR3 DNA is TGTGCCATCAGGCCGGATAGCAATCAGCCCCAGCATTTT.

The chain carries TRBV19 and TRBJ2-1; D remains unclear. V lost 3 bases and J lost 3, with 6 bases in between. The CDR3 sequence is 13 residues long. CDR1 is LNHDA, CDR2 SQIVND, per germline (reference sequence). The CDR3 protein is CASSMRNYNEQFF. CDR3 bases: TGTGCCAGTAGTATGCGTAACTACAATGAGCAGTTCTTC.

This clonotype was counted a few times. CDR3 bases: TGTGCCAGCAGTTTAGCGGTTTGGGGGGGCACAGATACGCAGTATTTT. This encodes CASSLAVWGGTDTQYF. This sequence joins TRBV12-3 or TRBV12-4 and TRBJ2-3; D perhaps matches TRBD2 (6 bases). The V and J ends lost 0 bases and 1 base respectively, with 11 bases between them. CDR3 length equals 16 residues.

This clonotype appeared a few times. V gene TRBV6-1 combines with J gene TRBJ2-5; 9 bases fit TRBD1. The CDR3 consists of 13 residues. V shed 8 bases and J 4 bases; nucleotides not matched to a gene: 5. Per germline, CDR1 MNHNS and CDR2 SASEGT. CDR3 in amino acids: CASRPTGGETQYF. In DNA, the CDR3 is TGTGCCAGCCGCCCGACAGGGGGAGAGACCCAGTACTTC.

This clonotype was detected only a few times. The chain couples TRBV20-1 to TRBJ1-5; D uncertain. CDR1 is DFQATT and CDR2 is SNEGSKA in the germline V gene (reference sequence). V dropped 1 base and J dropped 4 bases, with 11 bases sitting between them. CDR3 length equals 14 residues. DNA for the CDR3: TGCAGTGCTAGAGGGGCTAATATGAATCAGCCCCAGCATTTT. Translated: CSARGANMNQPQHF.

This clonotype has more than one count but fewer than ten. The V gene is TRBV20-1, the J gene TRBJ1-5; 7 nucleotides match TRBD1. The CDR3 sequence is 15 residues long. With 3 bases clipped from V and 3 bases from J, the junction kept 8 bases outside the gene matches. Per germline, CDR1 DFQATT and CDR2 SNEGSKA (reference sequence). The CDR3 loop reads CSASRLGTVNQPQHF. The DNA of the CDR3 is TGCAGTGCTAGCCGACTCGGGACAGTCAATCAGCCCCAGCATTTT.

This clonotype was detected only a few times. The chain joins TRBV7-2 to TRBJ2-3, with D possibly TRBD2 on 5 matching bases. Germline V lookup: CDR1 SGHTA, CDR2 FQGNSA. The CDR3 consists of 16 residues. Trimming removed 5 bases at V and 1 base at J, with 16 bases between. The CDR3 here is CASSHYPGMGTDTQYF. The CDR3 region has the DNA TGTGCCAGCAGCCATTACCCGGGGATGGGCACAGATACGCAGTATTTT.

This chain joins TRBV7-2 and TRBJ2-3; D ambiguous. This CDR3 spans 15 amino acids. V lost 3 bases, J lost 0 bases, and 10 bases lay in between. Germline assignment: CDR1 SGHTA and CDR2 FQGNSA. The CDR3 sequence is CASSLTRTSTDTQYF. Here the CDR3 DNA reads TGTGCCAGCAGCTTGACGAGAACTAGCACAGATACGCAGTATTTT.

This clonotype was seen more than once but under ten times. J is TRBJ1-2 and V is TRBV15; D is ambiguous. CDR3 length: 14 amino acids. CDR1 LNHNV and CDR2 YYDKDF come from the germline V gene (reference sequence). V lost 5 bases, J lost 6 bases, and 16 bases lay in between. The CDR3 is CATSDAREYDGYTF. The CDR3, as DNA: TGTGCCACCAGCGACGCAAGGGAGTACGATGGCTACACCTTC.

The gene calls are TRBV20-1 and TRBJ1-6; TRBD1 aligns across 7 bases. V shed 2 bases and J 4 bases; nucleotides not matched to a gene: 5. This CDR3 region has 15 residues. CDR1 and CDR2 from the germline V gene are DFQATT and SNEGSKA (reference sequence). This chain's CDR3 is CSARHGTAYNSPLHF. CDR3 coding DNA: TGCAGTGCTAGACACGGGACAGCGTATAATTCACCCCTCCACTTT.

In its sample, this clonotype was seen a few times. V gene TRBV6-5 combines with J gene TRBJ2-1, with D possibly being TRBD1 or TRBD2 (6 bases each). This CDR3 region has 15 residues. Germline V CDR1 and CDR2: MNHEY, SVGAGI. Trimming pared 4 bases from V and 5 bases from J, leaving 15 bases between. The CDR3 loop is CASSSVGGSNNEQFF. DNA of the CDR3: TGTGCCAGCAGTTCCGTCGGGGGCTCGAACAATGAGCAGTTCTTC.

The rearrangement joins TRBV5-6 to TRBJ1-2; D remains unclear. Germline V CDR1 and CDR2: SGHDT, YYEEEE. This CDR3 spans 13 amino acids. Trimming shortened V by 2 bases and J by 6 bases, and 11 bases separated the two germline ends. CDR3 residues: CASSFGSGDGYTF. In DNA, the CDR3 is TGTGCCAGCAGCTTCGGGTCCGGGGATGGCTACACCTTC.

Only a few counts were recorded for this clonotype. CDR3 loop: CATTTGNEPQHF. Here the CDR3 DNA reads TGTGCCACCACGACAGGGAATGAGCCCCAGCATTTT. This chain links TRBV10-3 with TRBJ1-5; TRBD1 aligns across 7 bases. The V gene end was trimmed by 10 bases and the J gene end by 8 bases; junction bases not matched to a gene: 8. The germline CDR1 and CDR2 sequences are ENHRY and SYGVKD. The CDR3 loop spans 12 amino acids.

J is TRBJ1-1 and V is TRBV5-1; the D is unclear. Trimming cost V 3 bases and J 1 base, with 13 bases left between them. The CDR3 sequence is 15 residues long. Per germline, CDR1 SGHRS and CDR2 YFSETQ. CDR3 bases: TGCGCCAGCAGCTCCCTGGCGGCAGGGAACACTGAAGCTTTCTTT. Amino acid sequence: CASSSLAAGNTEAFF.